This TCR beta chain originates from a study of T cells in Graves' hyperthyroidism and ophthalmopathy. This clonotype was detected ten times or more. Its cognate antigen is unknown. TCR beta CDR3 regions were amplified from RNA transcripts. The primer set for the first-round RT-PCR of the TCR CDR3 was HTBI. Each CDR3 protein is one row after TCRdb ran MiXCR on the multiplex PCR reads. This sample has about 740,000 distinct CDR3 sequences, with around 15% found just once. Germline V gives CDR1 MNHEY, CDR2 SVGEGT. Between the trimmed V and J ends, which lost 5 bases and 4 bases, there was a span of 18 bases. The CDR3 runs 15 residues. Hyperthyroidism of Graves' type that showed no ophthalmopathy progression within 18 months was stable. Patients were aged 18 to 65, had disease duration under 2 months, and had newly diagnosed hyperthyroidism. Exclusion criteria comprised uncontrolled infection, other autoimmune disease, pregnancy or lactation.

General study points: Blood samples included most of the expanded thyroid clonotypes exceeding 0.001.

The rearrangement uses TRBV6-2 or TRBV6-3 and TRBJ2-7; a weak D match, TRBD2 (6 bases). Input material: blood. This clonotype was obtained from a woman between 18 and 30 years old with Graves' hyperthyroidism. The CDR3 DNA sequence: TGTGCCAGCAGTCACTGGACTACGACCGGGTACGAGCAGTACTTC. Residues: CASSHWTTTGYEQYF.